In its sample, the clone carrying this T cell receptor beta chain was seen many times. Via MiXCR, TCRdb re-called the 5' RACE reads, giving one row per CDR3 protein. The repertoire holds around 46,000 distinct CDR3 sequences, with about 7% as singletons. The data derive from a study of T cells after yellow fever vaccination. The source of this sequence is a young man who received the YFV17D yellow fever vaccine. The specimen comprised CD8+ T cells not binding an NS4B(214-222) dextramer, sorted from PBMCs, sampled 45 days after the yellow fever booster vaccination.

The CDR3 bases are TGCGCCAGCAGCTTTGTGGAAAATGAGCAGTTCTTC. Translation gives CASSFVENEQFF. The V gene is TRBV5-1, the J gene TRBJ2-1; D remains ambiguous. V lost 2 bases and J 7 bases, leaving 7 bases between the germline ends. CDR1 and CDR2 (germline): SGHRS, YFSETQ. This CDR3 comprises 12 residues.